The T cell receptor beta chain under discussion was sequenced for a study of cytomegalovirus exposure and HLA in healthy donors (dated by TCRdb to about 2017). A note on the overall study: An earlier analysis of some 500 of the donors reported 250 to 350 Gb of sequence data and 120 million or so unique TCR beta sequences from about 179 million T cells. Among around 400 genotyped donors of the cohort, an average of about 240,000 unique TCR beta nucleotide sequences was sequenced per donor, of which 15% to 20% were non-productive. The study combined high-throughput TCR immunosequencing, statistical association of individual TCRs with disease status, and machine learning to predict cytomegalovirus infection status. Approximately 310 gigabases of sequencing data and 75 million to 85 million unique TCR sequences made up an early release that covered over 550 HLA-typed donors. Genome-wide SNP genotypes for about 55% of the roughly 670 donors were used in a later genetic analysis, which treated that subset as a discovery cohort. To decide whether each TCR beta V gene segment behaved as functional or pseudogenic, an earlier analysis of some 600 of the donors relied on high-throughput TCR beta sequencing. A later analysis re-examined previously published TCR beta repertoires from roughly 650 donors and added high-resolution HLA genotyping to investigate patterns of TCR occurrence. Rather than using new phenotypic data, the later analysis identified candidate immune exposures from TCR beta sequences and from how often those sequences occurred across donors. Typing coverage varied by locus: roughly 620-640 donors for A, B, C, DRB1 and DQB1; some 520 for DQA1; nearly 610 for DPA1; approximately 490 for DPB1. Donor age, sex, ethnicity and CMV serostatus were compiled together with the repertoire data. The study aimed to test whether signatures of past pathogen exposure could be identified by cataloging public T cell receptors. Because of strong linkage in the cohort, five DR-DQ haplotypes were treated as single units for association and clustering. Class I and class II HLA loci were covered by the typing at four-digit resolution. Along with the approximately 700-subject first cohort, a separate validation cohort of over 90 different subjects was used. Every discovery cohort repertoire had been produced on one sequencing platform. Among the roughly 390 genotyped donors, about 85% belonged to the genetic ancestry cluster associated with self-reported Caucasian donors. The T cell repertoires of around 730 subjects were profiled by immunosequencing and related to cytomegalovirus serostatus. Findings and caveats that apply to the study as a whole: Because HLA typing was unavailable for some donors at each locus, only the typed subset was used in association tests. Compared with the roughly 710-donor mean, donors in an Asian-associated ancestry cluster had fewer N-insertions in productive TCRs, according to a later genetic analysis. A total of 164 TCR beta chains were listed by the study as associated with cytomegalovirus. Strong co-occurrence of HLA alleles, especially DR and DQ, made assigning TCR associations to individual alleles difficult. In a later analysis, HLA-associated TCR beta chains were found to be more clonally expanded and to have lower generation probabilities than equally common non-associated chains. In vitro tests confirmed that three of the cytomegalovirus-associated TCR beta chains recognize cytomegalovirus antigens. A later genetic analysis associated a missense DCLRE1C variant with V-gene and J-gene trimming of TCR beta chains, and an independent cohort replicated the association. In this cohort, only TCR beta chains were sequenced, and detectable features were limited by the absence of alpha or paired-chain data. A later analysis reported that several top co-occurrence clusters appeared linked to parvovirus B19, influenza, CMV and Epstein-Barr virus. According to the authors, the approach could potentially be generalized to other disease states and immunological phenotypes. While some public TCRs were present in many individuals, most TCR sequences turned up only very rarely across donors. In both the original and validation cohorts, the classifier was reported to diagnose cytomegalovirus status with high specificity and sensitivity. The presence/absence analyses assumed that sequencing depth was roughly uniform across donors, and that assumption may not be true. A further reported finding was that TCR beta sequences accurately predicted the HLA-A and HLA-B alleles for most subjects in the first cohort. Approximately 16 rarely observed V segments, including chromosome 9 orphons, were excluded from the earlier analysis of several hundred of the donors because counts were too low. A cluster of highly shared sequence variants was judged likely to represent a technical artifact of the sequencing pipeline. An earlier analysis of around 500 of the donors showed that most TCR beta V segments appeared in productive rearrangements either about 87% or about 30% of the time, which broadly matched IMGT annotations. A later analysis found that TCR association rates varied across HLA loci, with DRB1 alleles showing the most associated TCRs and HLA-C alleles the fewest. For the cohort, immune exposure information was limited to CMV serostatus. Linkage disequilibrium might explain the correlated functional status among segregating V segments, but an unknown experimental factor could not be ruled out. In a later analysis, most CMV-associated TCR beta chains were found to appear HLA-restricted, with HLA associations seemingly driven largely by CMV exposure. At a false discovery rate of 0.05, a later analysis linked approximately 18,000 TCR beta sequences to specific HLA alleles.

A remark on this clone: Its antigen target is currently unknown. Per-nucleotide qualities are absent, and no much larger clonotype sits a single base away.

The library was prepared using the immunoSEQ multiplex PCR assay. For the multiplex PCR, a mixture combining 60 forward primers for TCR Vbeta segments and 13 reverse primers for TCR Jbeta segments was used. Amplification of the CDR3 region of rearranged TCR beta genes was performed with a multiplex PCR assay on genomic DNA. Amplified TCR beta libraries were sequenced as 87-base-pair reads on the Illumina HiSeq System. The authors' pipeline ran thus. In a later analysis, tens of millions of unique TCR beta chains were counted across the 500 to 850 repertoires, and about 10 million of these chains were shared by at least two donors. Raw reads were error-corrected and collapsed into unique sequences by a nearest-neighbor algorithm in which closely related sequences were merged to remove PCR and sequencing errors. V, D and J gene segments were assigned by aligning CDR3 sequences to IMGT reference sequences. Each retained sequence needed at least a six-nucleotide match to both a V gene segment and a J gene segment. A rearrangement counted as productive if the CDR3 had no stop codons and remained in frame with V and J, and every other rearrangement counted as non-productive. CDR3 was defined according to IMGT convention as the region running from the second conserved V-encoded cysteine to the conserved J-encoded phenylalanine. The earlier analysis of some 600 of the donors excluded sequences that lacked an unambiguous match to a single V gene segment. An earlier analysis of almost 600 of the donors classified V segments as functional when productive rearrangements were above 56.7% and as segregating when the standard deviation between donors was above 5%. To diagnose cytomegalovirus status from the catalog of TCR beta chain sequences, a statistical classification framework was built. V and J gene assignment, in a later analysis, came from comparing TCR nucleotide sequences with IMGT/GENE-DB human TR gene sequences. Using the TCRdist pipeline, a later analysis assigned CDR3 sequences along with most-parsimonious VDJ recombination scenarios. A later analysis defined each TCR beta chain by its CDR3 amino acid sequence plus V-gene family, and excluded reads lacking a unique V-gene family. In a later analysis, nearly 600 highly shared, low-generation-probability nucleotide sequences were removed to address suspected cross-contamination and a sequencing artifact. A later analysis calculated a clonal expansion index for each public chain from normalized within-repertoire ranks of inferred template counts. A later analysis computed generation probabilities with a VDJ recombination model fitted to out-of-frame rearrangements, and checked the results against IGoR. In a later analysis, TCR-TCR, TCR-HLA and TCR-CMV co-occurrence was scored with hypergeometric tests, and a repertoire-size bias correction was applied to TCR pairs. A later analysis estimated false discovery rates by permuting HLA or CMV assignments 20 times. In a later analysis, co-occurring TCRs were grouped using DBSCAN, with TCRdist sequence similarity added in when clustering inside HLA-allele-positive subsets. Co-occurrence clustering excluded repertoires with fewer than 30,000 or more than 120,000 public chains, plus five with anomalous nucleotide sharing. The source is immuneACCESS, and TCRdb retained only in-frame sequences with V and J called. Part of the clones is not carried over; for the studies checked, unresolved V genes explain less than half of this, and the remainder is unexplained. That table supplies the V and J calls and clone size; D and trimming were determined from the DNA. The sample includes 150,000 to 200,000 clones, with roughly 83% observed a single time. The ten largest account for approximately 1.5% of the sample.

The cohort was made up of 650 to 700 healthy bone marrow donors. All cohort members were sampled while nominally healthy, although unrecorded immune exposures were likely present. The donor tested CMV seronegative and was one of the 352 seronegative cohort members. A peripheral blood sample was provided by each donor, and peripheral blood mononuclear cells were used for TCR beta sequencing. The Qiagen DNeasy Blood Extraction Kit was used to extract genomic DNA from the blood cell samples. The material sequenced was PBMCs. This sequence was found in a woman between 18 and 29 years old in good health and CMV-seronegative.

The DNA is TGTGCCACCAGCAGAGGGAGGGGATCAAACACTGAAGCTTTCTTT. Its protein reads: CATSRGRGSNTEAFF. Here the chain combines TRBV15 and TRBJ1-1, and perhaps TRBD1 as D gene, on 5 matching bases. V is shortened by 1 base, J by 2 bases, and the region joining them spans 11 bases. From the germline V gene (reference sequence), CDR1 is LNHNV and CDR2 is YYDKDF. Spanning cysteine to phenylalanine, the CDR3 consists of 15 amino acids. The kept DNA is CDR3 alone, 45 bases in frame from the first base.